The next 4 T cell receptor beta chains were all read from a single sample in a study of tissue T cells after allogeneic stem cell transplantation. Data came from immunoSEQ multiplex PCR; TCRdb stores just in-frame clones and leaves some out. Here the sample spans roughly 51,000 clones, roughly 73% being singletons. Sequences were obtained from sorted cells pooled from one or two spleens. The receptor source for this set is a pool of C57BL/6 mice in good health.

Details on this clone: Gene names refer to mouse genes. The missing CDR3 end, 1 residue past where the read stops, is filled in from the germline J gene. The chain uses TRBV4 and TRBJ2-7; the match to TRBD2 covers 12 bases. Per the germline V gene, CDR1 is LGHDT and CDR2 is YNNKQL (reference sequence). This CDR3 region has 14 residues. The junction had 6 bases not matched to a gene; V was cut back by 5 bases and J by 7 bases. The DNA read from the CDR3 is TGTGCCAGCAGCCTCCGGGACTGGGGGGAAGAACAGTAC. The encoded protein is CASSLRDWGEEQY. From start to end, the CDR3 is CASSLRDWGEEQYF.

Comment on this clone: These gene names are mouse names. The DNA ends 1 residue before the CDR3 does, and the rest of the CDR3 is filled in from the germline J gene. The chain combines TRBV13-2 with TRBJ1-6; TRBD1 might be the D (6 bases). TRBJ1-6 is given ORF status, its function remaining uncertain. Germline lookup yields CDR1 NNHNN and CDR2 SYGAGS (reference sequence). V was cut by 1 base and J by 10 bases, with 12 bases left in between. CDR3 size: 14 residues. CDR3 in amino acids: CASGDRGAWSPLYF. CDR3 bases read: TGTGCCAGCGGTGATCGGGGGGCTTGGTCGCCCCTCTAC.

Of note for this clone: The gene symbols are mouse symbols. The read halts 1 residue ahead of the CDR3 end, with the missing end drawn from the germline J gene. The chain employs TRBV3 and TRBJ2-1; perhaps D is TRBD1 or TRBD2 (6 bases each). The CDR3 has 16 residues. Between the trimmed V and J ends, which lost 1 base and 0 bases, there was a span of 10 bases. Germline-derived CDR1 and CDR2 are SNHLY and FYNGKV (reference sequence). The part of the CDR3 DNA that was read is TGTGCCAGCAGCTTAGTTGGGGGCGATAACTATGCTGAGCAGTTC. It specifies CASSLVGGDNYAEQF. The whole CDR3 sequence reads CASSLVGGDNYAEQFF. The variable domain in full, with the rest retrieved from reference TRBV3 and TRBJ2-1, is GPKVLQIPSHQIIDMGQMVTLNCDPVSNHLYFYWYKQILGQQMEFLVNFYNGKVMEKSKLFKDQFSVERPDGSYFTLKIQPTALEDSAVYFCASSLVGGDNYAEQFFGPGTRLTVL.

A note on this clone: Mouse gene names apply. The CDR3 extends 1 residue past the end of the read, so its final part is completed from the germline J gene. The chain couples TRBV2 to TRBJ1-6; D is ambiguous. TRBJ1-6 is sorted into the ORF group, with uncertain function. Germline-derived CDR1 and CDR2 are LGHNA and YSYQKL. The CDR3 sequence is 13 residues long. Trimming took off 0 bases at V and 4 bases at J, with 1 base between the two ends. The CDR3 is CASSQDYNSPLYF. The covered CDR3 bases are TGTGCCAGCAGCCAAGATTATAATTCGCCCCTCTAC.